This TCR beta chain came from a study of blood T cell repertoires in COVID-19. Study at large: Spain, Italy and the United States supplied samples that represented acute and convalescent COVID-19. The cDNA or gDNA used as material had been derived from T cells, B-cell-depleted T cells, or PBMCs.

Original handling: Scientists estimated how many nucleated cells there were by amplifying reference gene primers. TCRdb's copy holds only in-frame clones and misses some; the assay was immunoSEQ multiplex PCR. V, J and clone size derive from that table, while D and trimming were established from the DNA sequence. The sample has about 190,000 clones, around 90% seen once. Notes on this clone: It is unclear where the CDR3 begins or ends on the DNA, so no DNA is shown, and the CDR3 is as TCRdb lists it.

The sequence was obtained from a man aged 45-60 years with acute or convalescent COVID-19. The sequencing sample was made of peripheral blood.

The CDR3 spells CASSLEGLRFGELFF. This chain links TRBV7-9 with TRBJ2-2; TRBD2, the D gene given by the table, was not confirmed from the DNA. The CDR3 is 15 residues long, counting both termini. Germline CDR1 is SEHNR and CDR2 is FQNEAQ (reference sequence).